What follows are 8 T cell receptor beta chains derived from one specimen sequenced in a study of CD8+ T cells in alopecia areata. The authors extracted RNA and reverse transcribed it into cDNA as the sequencing template. Some clones are missing from TCRdb's copy, which holds only in-frame ones; the method was immunoSEQ multiplex PCR. The top ten hold 10% to 15% of the sample, which has 150,000 to 200,000 clones, roughly 61% seen once. Treatment specified: oral pan-JAK inhibitor, 5-10 mg twice daily. The specimen was CD8+ T cells sorted from blood, collected at week 24, from a patient treated with tofacitinib. The source is a human donor with alopecia areata.

This chain connects TRBV14 to TRBJ1-1; D uncertain. The length of the CDR3 is 11 residues. V was shortened by 4 bases and J by 11 bases, with 11 bases between the two germline ends. Germline V gene sequence: CDR1 SGHDN, CDR2 FVKESK. Written as DNA, the CDR3 is TGTGCCAGCAGCCCGGGAGGGTCGGCTTTCTTT. Residues: CASSPGGSAFF.

The rearrangement joins TRBV30 to TRBJ1-4, with D unclear. The length of the CDR3 is 14 residues. V shed 3 bases and J shed 8 bases, with 16 bases lying between them. CDR1 is GTSNPN and CDR2 is SVGIG in the germline V gene (reference sequence). CDR3 bases: TGTGCCTGGAGAGACCCCGGGAGGTCGGAAAAACTGTTTTTT. Encoded protein: CAWRDPGRSEKLFF.

The J gene is TRBJ2-7, the V gene TRBV5-1, with unresolved D. The CDR3 sequence is 15 residues long. The germline gives CDR1 SGHRS, CDR2 YFSETQ. V was trimmed by 2 bases and J by 0 bases, leaving 12 bases between them. CDR3 coding DNA: TGCGCCAGCAGCTTAACAGACCTCAGCTCCTACGAGCAGTACTTC. It encodes CASSLTDLSSYEQYF.

The chain carries TRBV7-2 and TRBJ2-3; 9 nucleotides align to TRBD2. Trimming at V came to 2 bases and at J to 6 bases, leaving 9 bases not matched to a gene. The CDR3 consists of 16 residues. Looked up from germline, CDR1 is SGHTA and CDR2 is FQGNSA. In nucleotides, the CDR3 is TGTGCCAGCAGCTTACTCGGCGGGGGGGCCCTGGATACGCAGTATTTT. The encoded protein is CASSLLGGGALDTQYF.

This clone was seen only a few times. The chain uses TRBV13 and TRBJ2-3, with D unresolved. Looked up from germline, CDR1 is PRHDT and CDR2 is FYEKMQ (reference sequence). V lost 2 bases to trimming and J lost 6 bases, with 3 bases between them. This CDR3 has 11 residues. The CDR3 nucleotides read TGTGCCAGCAGCTTACGTGATACGCAGTATTTT. Translating gives CASSLRDTQYF.

This sequence joins TRBV13 and TRBJ1-5; 7 bases agree with TRBD1. After removal of 5 bases from V and 4 bases from J, the junction contained 8 bases not matched to a gene. Germline V gene lookup returns CDR1 PRHDT and CDR2 FYEKMQ (reference sequence). The CDR3 consists of 15 residues. As DNA, the CDR3 is TGTGCCAGCAGCCGGCGACAGGGCGAGAATCAGCCCCAGCATTTT. This translates into CASSRRQGENQPQHF.

The chain uses TRBV4-1 and TRBJ1-2; 7 bases line up with TRBD1. CDR3 length: 15 amino acids. Germline assignment: CDR1 MGHRA and CDR2 YSYEKL. Unmatched junction bases numbered 9, after V lost 1 base and J lost 7 bases. This chain's CDR3 is CASSQAGGTGVGYTF. The CDR3 DNA reads as TGCGCCAGCAGCCAAGCCGGGGGAACAGGGGTTGGCTACACCTTC.

The rearrangement uses TRBV29-1 and TRBJ2-1; D unresolved. Per germline, CDR1 SQVTM and CDR2 ANQGSEA. The CDR3 sequence is 12 residues long. Trimming pared 4 bases from V and 5 bases from J, leaving 9 bases between. CDR3 residues: CSVVGRNNEQFF. As DNA, the CDR3 is TGCAGCGTTGTTGGTCGGAACAATGAGCAGTTCTTC.